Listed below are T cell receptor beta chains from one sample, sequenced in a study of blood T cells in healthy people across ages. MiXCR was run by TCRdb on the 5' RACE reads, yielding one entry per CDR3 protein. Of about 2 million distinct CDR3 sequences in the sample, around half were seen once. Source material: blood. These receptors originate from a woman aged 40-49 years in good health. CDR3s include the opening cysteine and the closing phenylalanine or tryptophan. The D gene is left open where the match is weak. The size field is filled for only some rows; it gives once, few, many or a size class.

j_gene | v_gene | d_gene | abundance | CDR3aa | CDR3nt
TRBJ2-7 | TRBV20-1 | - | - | CSATESGTIHEQYF | TGCAGTGCGACCGAGTCCGGGACAATCCACGAGCAGTACTTC
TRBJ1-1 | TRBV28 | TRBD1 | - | CASRGGQVPGTEAFF | TGTGCCAGCAGGGGGGGACAGGTCCCAGGAACTGAAGCTTTCTTT
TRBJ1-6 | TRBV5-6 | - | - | CASSTDGGAHNSPLHF | TGTGCCAGCAGCACCGACGGGGGGGCACATAATTCACCCCTCCACTTT
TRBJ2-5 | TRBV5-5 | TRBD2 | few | CASSRRLAGANQETQYF | TGTGCCAGCAGCCGTAGACTAGCGGGGGCTAACCAAGAGACCCAGTACTTC
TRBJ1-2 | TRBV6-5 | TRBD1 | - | CASSSDRGTYFYGYTF | TGTGCCAGCAGCTCGGACAGGGGGACTTACTTCTATGGCTACACCTTC
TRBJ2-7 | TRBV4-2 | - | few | CASSHRAKVDEQYF | TGTGCCAGCAGCCACAGAGCTAAGGTCGACGAGCAGTACTTC
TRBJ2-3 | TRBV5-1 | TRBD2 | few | CASSASGGAYGDTQYF | TGCGCCAGCAGCGCCAGCGGGGGGGCCTATGGAGATACGCAGTATTTT
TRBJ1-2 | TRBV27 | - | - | CASSLSGPQNGGDYTF | TGTGCCAGCAGTTTATCGGGGCCCCAAAACGGGGGCGACTACACCTTC
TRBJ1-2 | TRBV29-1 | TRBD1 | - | CSMTRGINYGYTF | TGCAGCATGACCAGGGGGATCAACTATGGCTACACCTTC
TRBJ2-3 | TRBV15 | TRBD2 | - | CATRGAGDTDTQYF | TGTGCCACCCGGGGAGCGGGGGACACAGATACGCAGTATTTT
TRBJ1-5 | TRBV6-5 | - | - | CASSPGAVNQPQHF | TGTGCCAGCAGCCCCGGGGCCGTAAATCAGCCCCAGCATTTT
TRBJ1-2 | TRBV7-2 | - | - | CASSLDRGKNGYTF | TGTGCCAGCAGCTTAGATCGGGGGAAGAATGGCTACACCTTC
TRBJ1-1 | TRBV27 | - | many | CASSLSASFPKAFF | TGTGCCAGCAGTTTATCGGCATCGTTCCCAAAAGCTTTCTTT
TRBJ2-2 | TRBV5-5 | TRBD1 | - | CASSARQGAAGELFF | TGTGCCAGCAGCGCGAGACAGGGGGCCGCCGGGGAGCTGTTTTTT
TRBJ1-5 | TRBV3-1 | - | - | CASSQDSAGGRLGQPQHF | TGTGCCAGCAGCCAAGATTCCGCGGGGGGACGACTGGGGCAGCCCCAGCATTTT
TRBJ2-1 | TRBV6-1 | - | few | CASLGLKSYNEQFF | TGTGCCAGCCTAGGGTTAAAAAGTTACAATGAGCAGTTCTTC
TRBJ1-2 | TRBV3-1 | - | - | CASSQFGGQGTF | TGTGCCAGCAGCCAATTCGGTGGGCAAGGCACCTTC
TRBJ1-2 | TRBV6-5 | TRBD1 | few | CASSYFLGTGGDGYTF | TGTGCCAGCAGTTATTTTTTAGGGACAGGGGGAGATGGCTACACCTTC
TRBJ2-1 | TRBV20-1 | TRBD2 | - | CSARDHSGGASYNEQFF | TGCAGTGCTAGAGATCATAGCGGGGGGGCATCCTACAATGAGCAGTTCTTC
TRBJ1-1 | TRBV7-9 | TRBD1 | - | CASSLVGRGLTRTEAFF | TGTGCCAGCAGCTTAGTGGGCAGGGGGTTAACGAGGACTGAAGCTTTCTTT
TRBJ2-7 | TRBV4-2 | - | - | CASSQDRAGRSSYEQYF | TGTGCCAGCAGCCAAGATAGAGCCGGGCGATCCTCCTACGAGCAGTACTTC
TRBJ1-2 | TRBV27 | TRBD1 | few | CASRSGRRDSANYGYTF | TGTGCCAGCAGAAGCGGCCGCCGGGACAGTGCCAACTATGGCTACACCTTC
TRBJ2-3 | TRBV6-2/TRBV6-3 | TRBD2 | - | CASSYSGTSGSDTQYF | TGTGCCAGCAGTTATTCCGGGACTAGCGGGTCAGATACGCAGTATTTT
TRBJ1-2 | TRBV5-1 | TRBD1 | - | CASSIGQGANYGYTF | TGCGCCAGCAGCATCGGACAGGGGGCGAACTATGGCTACACCTTC
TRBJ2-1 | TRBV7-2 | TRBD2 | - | CASSTRLAVYNEQFF | TGTGCCAGCAGCACCCGACTAGCGGTCTACAATGAGCAGTTCTTC